This T cell receptor (beta chain) was found in a study of blood T cell repertoires in COVID-19. Only in-frame clones appear in the TCRdb table, and some are missing; sequencing was by immunoSEQ multiplex PCR. The table lists roughly 250,000 clones, approximately 88% of them singletons, with 2.5% to 4% in the top ten. CDR3 length: 13 amino acids. V was cut by 3 bases and J by 5 bases, with 10 bases left in between. Germline values: CDR1 LNHNV, CDR2 YYDKDF (reference sequence). Shortly before study entry, within 2 weeks, exposed participants had met a COVID-19 case. This TCR was recovered from a woman in her thirties or forties who had been exposed to COVID-19. The sample taken for sequencing was PBMCs or T cells enriched from blood (not recorded which). The chain joins TRBV15 to TRBJ1-1; tentatively, D is TRBD1 (6 bases). The CDR3 bases are TGTGCCACCAGCAGGAGGGGGGGGACTGAAGCTTTCTTT. This codes for CATSRRGGTEAFF.